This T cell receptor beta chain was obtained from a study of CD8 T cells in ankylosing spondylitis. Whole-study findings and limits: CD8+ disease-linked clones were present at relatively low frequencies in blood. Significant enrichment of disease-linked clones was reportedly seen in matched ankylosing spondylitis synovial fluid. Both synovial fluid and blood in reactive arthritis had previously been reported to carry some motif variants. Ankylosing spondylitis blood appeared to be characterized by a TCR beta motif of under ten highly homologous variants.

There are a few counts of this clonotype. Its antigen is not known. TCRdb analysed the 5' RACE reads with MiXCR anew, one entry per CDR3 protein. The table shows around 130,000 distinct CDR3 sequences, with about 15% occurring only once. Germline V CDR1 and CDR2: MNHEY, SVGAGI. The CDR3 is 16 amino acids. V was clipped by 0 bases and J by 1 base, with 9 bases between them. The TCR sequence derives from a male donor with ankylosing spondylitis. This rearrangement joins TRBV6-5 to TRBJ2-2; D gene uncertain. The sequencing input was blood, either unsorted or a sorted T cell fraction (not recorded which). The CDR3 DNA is TGTGCCAGCAGTTACTCCCAGCTCCAGAACACCGGGGAGCTGTTTTTT. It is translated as CASSYSQLQNTGELFF.